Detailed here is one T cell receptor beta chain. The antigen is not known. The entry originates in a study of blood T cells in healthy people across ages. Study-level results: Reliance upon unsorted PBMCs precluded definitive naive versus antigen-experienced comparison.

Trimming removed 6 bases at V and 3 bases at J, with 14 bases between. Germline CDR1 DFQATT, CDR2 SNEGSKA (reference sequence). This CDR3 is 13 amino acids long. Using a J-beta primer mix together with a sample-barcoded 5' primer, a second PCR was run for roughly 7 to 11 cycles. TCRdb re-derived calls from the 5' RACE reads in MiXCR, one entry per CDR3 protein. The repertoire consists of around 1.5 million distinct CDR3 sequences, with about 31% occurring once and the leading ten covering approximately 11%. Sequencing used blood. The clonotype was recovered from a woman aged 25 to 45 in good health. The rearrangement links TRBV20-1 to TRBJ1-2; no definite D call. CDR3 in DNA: TGCAGTGCCCCGGACGGGGAGGACTATGGCTACACCTTC. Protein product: CSAPDGEDYGYTF.